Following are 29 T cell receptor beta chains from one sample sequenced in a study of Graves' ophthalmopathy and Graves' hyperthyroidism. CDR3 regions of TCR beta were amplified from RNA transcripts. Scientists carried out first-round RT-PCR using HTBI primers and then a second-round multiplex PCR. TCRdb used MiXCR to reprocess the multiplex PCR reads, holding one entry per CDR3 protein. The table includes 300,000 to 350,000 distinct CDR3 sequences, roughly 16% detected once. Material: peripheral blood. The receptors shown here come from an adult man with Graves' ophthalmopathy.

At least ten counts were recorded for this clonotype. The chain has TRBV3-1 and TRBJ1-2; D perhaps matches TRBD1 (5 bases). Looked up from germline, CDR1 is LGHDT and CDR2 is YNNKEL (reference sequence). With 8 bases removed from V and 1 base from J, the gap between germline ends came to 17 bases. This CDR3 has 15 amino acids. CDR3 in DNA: TGTGCCAGCGGCGAACGGGGGTCGCTTAACTATGGCTACACCTTC. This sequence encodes CASGERGSLNYGYTF.

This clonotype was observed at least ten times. DNA of the CDR3: TGTGCCAGCAAATTGGACTATGGGGCGAACACTGAAGCTTTCTTT. It translates to CASKLDYGANTEAFF. V usage is TRBV6-4 and J usage is TRBJ1-1, with D perhaps TRBD1 (5 bases). The CDR3 runs 15 residues. V gave up 7 bases and J gave up 1 base, with 16 bases separating them. Germline CDR1 reads MRHNA; CDR2 reads SNTAGT.

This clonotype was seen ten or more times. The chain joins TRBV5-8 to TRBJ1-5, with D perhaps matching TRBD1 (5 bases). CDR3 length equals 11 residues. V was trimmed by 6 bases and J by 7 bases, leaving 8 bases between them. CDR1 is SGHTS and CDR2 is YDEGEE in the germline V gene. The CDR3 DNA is TGTGCCAGCACAGGGTGGCAGCCCCAGCATTTT. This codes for CASTGWQPQHF.

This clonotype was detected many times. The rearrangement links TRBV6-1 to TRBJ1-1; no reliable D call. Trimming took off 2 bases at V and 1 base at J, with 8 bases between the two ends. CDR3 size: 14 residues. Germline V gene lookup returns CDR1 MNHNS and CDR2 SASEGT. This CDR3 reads CASSELVGNTEAFF. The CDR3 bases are TGTGCCAGCAGTGAACTGGTAGGGAACACTGAAGCTTTCTTT.

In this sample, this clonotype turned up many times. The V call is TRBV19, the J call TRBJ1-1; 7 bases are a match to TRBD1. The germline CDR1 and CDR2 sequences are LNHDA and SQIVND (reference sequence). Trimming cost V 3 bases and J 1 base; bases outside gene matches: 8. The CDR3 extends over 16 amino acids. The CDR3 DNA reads TGTGCCAGTAGTATCGGGACAGCATTCTCGAACACTGAAGCTTTCTTT. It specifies CASSIGTAFSNTEAFF.

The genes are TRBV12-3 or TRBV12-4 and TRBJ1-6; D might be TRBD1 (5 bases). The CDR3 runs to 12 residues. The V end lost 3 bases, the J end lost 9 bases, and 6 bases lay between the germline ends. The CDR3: CASSLQGSPLHF. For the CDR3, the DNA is TGTGCCAGCAGTTTGCAGGGTTCACCCCTCCACTTT.

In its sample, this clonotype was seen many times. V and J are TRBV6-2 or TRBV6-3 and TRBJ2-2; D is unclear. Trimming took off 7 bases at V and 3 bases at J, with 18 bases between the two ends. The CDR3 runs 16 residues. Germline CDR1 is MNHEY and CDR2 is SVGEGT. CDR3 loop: CASTKELRLDTGELFF. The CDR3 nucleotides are TGTGCCAGCACAAAGGAGTTGCGACTCGACACCGGGGAGCTGTTTTTT.

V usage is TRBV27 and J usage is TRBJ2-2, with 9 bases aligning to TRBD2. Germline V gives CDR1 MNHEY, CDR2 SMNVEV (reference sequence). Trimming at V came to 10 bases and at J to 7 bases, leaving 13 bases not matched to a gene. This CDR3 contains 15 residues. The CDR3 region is CATSVASGARGELFF. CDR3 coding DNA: TGTGCCACCTCGGTAGCTAGCGGGGCCCGCGGGGAGCTGTTTTTT.

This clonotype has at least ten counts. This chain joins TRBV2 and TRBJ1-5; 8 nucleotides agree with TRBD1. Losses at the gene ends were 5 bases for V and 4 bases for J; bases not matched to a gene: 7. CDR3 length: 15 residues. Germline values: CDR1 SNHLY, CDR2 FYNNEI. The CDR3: CASSHFDRGNQPQHF. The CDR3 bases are TGTGCCAGCAGTCATTTCGACAGGGGAAATCAGCCCCAGCATTTT.

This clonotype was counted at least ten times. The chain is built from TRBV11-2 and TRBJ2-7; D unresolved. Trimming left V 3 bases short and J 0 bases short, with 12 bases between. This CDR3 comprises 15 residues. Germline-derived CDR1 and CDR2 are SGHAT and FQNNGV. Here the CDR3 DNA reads TGTGCCAGCAGCTTTCCTAGTTTGAGCTCCTACGAGCAGTACTTC. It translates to CASSFPSLSSYEQYF.

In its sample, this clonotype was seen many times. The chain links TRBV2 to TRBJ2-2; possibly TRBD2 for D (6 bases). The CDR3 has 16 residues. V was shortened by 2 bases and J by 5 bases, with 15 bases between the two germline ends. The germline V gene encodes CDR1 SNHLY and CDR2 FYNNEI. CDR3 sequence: CASSEFPGAETGELFF. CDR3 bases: TGTGCCAGCAGTGAATTTCCGGGAGCGGAAACCGGGGAGCTGTTTTTT. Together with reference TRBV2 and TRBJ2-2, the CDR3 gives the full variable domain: EPEVTQTPSHQVTQMGQEVILRCVPISNHLYFYWYRQILGQKVEFLVSFYNNEISEKSEIFDDQFSVERPDGSNFTLKIRSTKLEDSAMYFCASSEFPGAETGELFFGEGSRLTVL.

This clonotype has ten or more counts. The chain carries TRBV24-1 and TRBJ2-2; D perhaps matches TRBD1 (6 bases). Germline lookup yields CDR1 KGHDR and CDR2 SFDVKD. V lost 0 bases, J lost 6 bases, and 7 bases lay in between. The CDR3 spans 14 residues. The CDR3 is CATSDLTGSGELFF. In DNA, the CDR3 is TGTGCCACCAGTGATTTGACAGGGTCCGGGGAGCTGTTTTTT.

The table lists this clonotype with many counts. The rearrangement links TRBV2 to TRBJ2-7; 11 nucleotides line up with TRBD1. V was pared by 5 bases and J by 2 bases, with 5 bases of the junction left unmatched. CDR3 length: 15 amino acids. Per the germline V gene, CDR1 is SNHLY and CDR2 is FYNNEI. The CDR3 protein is CASSFRDRGTYEQYF. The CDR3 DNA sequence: TGTGCCAGCAGTTTTAGGGACAGGGGGACCTACGAGCAGTACTTC.

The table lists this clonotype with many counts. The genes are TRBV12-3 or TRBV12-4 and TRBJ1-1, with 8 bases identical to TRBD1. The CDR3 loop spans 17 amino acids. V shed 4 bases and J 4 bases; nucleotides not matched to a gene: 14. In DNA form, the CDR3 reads TGTGCCAGCAGTTCCCTAGGACAGGGTTTGGTGAGCACTGAAGCTTTCTTT. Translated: CASSSLGQGLVSTEAFF.

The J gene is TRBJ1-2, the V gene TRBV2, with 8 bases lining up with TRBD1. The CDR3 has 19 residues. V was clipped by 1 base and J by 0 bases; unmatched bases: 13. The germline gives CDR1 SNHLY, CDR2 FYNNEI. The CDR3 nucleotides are TGTGCCAGCAGTGAAGTGAGAGGACAGGGCGAAACCACTAACTATGGCTACACCTTC. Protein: CASSEVRGQGETTNYGYTF.

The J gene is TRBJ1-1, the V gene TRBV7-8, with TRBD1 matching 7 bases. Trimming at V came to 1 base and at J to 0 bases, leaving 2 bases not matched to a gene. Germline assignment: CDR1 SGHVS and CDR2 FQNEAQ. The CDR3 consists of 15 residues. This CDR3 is CASSLEGAVNTEAFF. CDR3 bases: TGTGCCAGCAGCTTAGAGGGGGCGGTGAACACTGAAGCTTTCTTT.

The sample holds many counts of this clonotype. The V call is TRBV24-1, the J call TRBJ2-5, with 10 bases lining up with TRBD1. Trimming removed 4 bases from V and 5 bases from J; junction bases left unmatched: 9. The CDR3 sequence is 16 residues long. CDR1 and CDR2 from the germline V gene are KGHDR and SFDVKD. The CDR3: CATSEVKTGGGETQYF. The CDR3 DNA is TGTGCCACCAGTGAGGTAAAGACAGGGGGCGGTGAGACCCAGTACTTC.

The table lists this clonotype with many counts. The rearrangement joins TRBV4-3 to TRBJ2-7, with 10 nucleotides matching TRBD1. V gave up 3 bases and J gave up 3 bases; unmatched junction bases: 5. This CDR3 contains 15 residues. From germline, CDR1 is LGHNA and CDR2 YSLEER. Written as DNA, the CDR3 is TGCGCCAGCAGCCAGGGTCGGACAGGGGGCTACGAGCAGTACTTC. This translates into CASSQGRTGGYEQYF.

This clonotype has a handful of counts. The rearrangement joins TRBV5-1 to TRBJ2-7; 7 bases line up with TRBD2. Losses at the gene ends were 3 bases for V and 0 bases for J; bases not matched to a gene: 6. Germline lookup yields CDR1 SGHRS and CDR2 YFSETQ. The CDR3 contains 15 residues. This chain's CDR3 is CASSSERGSSYEQYF. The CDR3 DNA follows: TGCGCCAGCAGCTCCGAGCGGGGAAGCTCCTACGAGCAGTACTTC.

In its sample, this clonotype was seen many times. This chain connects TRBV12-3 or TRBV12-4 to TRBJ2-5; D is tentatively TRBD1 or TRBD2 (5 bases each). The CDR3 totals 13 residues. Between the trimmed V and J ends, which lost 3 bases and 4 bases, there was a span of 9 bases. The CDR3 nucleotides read TGTGCCAGCAGTTTCTCGGGGCGAGAGACCCAGTACTTC. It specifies CASSFSGRETQYF.

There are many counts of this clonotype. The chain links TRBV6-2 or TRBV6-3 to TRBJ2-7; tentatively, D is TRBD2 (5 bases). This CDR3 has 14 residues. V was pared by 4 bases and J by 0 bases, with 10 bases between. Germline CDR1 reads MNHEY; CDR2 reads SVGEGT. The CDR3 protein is CASSSGGYSYEQYF. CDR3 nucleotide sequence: TGTGCCAGCAGTTCTGGCGGGTACTCCTACGAGCAGTACTTC.

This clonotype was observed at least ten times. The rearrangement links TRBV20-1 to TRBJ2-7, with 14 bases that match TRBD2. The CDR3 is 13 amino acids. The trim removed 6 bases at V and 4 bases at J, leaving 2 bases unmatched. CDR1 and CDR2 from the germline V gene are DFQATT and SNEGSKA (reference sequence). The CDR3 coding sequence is TGCAGTGCAAGGACTAGCGGGGGGTACGAGCAGTACTTC. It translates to CSARTSGGYEQYF.

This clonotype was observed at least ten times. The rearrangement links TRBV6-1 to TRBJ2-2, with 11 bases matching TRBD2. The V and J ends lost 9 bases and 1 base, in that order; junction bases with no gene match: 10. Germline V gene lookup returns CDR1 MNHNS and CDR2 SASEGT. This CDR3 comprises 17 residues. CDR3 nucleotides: TGTGCCAGTTATCAGGGGACTAGCGGCTTGAACACCGGGGAGCTGTTTTTT. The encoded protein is CASYQGTSGLNTGELFF.

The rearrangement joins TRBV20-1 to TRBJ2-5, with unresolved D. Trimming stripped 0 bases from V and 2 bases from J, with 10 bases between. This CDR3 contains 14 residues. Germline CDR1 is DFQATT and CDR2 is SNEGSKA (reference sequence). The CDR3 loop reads CSARDIQSQETQYF. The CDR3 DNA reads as TGCAGTGCTAGAGATATACAGTCACAAGAGACCCAGTACTTC.

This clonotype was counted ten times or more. The CDR3 reads CASSTDRGLVNTEAFF. CDR3 DNA sequence: TGTGCCAGCAGTACGGACAGGGGATTAGTGAACACTGAAGCTTTCTTT. The gene calls are TRBV6-2 or TRBV6-3 and TRBJ1-1; 9 nucleotides match TRBD1. This CDR3 has 16 amino acids. The V gene's germline CDR1 is MNHEY and CDR2 SVGEGT. V shed 5 bases, J shed 0 bases, and the junction held 7 bases outside the gene matches.

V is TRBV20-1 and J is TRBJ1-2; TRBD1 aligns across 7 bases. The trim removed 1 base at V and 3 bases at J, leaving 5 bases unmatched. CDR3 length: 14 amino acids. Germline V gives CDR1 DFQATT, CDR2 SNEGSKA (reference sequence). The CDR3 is CSARGQGLDYGYTF. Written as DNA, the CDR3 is TGCAGTGCTAGAGGACAGGGTTTGGACTATGGCTACACCTTC.

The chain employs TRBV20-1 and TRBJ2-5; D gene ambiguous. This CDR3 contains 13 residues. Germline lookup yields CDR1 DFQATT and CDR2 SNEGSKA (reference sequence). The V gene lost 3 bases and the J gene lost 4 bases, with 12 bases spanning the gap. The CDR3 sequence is CSASSLPPETQYF. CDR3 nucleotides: TGCAGTGCTAGTTCTCTTCCGCCAGAGACCCAGTACTTC.

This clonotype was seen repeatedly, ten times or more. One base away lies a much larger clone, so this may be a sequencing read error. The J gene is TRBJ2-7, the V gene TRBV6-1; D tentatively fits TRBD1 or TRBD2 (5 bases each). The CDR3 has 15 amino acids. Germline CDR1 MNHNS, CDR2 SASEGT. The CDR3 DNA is TGTGCCAGCAGCACCCACAGGCTAGCCACCTACGGGCAGTACTTC. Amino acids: CASSTHRLATYGQYF.

The CDR3 DNA sequence: TGTGCCAGCAGTGAAGGTCGGCAGCGAGAGCAGTACTTC. It encodes CASSEGRQREQYF. This chain links TRBV6-1 with TRBJ2-7; D unclear. Germline CDR1 MNHNS, CDR2 SASEGT. The CDR3 sequence is 13 residues long. V was cut by 1 base and J by 7 bases, with 11 bases left in between.